The clone carrying this T cell receptor beta chain turned up a few times. The target antigen is unknown. Researchers reported that TCR beta cDNA libraries carried unique molecular identifiers. TCRdb re-derived calls from the PCR reads in MiXCR, one entry per CDR3 protein. The table lists more than 500,000 distinct CDR3 sequences, under 40% of them singletons, with roughly 6% in the top ten. The data belong to a study of post-analysis software for immune sequencing data. The overall study: The study covered relapsing-remitting, secondary progressive and progressive-relapsing courses of multiple sclerosis. Findings of the study overall: With TRBV5-6, TRBV5-1 and TRBV20-1 included, five TRBV segments were more frequent in patients than in controls. Those with multiple sclerosis, the patient group, showed significantly lower normalized Chao1 diversity than controls.

J lost 3 bases, V lost 2 bases, and 3 bases had no gene match. Per germline, CDR1 SGHRS and CDR2 YFSETQ. This CDR3 region has 14 residues. This clonotype was sampled from a girl aged 2 to 17 with multiple sclerosis. This chain connects TRBV5-1 to TRBJ2-5; 8 nucleotides line up with TRBD2. Input material: blood. CDR3 nucleotides: TGCGCCAGCAGCTTAGCGGGGGCCGAAGAGACCCAGTACTTC. As protein: CASSLAGAEETQYF.